This T cell receptor (beta chain) stems from a study of identical twins. The CDR3 spans 12 residues. From germline, CDR1 is DFQATT and CDR2 SNEGSKA (reference sequence). Many counts were recorded for this clonotype. MiXCR, applied by TCRdb to the 5' RACE reads, yields one record per CDR3 protein. The sample includes nearly 250,000 distinct CDR3 sequences, 5.5% to 7% of them seen just once. This sample was also put to use in a study of yellow fever vaccine responses in identical twins.

The sequence was obtained from a woman between 18 and 29 years old in good health. The rearrangement links TRBV20-1 to TRBJ1-4; 7 nucleotides agree with TRBD1. The sample was memory (CD45RO+) T cells sorted from blood. CDR3 DNA: TGCAGGGCCCAGGGGGAGAATGAAAAACTGTTTTTT. Translation gives CRAQGENEKLFF.